The 28 T cell receptor beta chains given below trace back to one sample, sequenced in a study of T-cell memory formation after mild COVID-19. Each CDR3 protein gets one entry after TCRdb re-called the 5' RACE reads with MiXCR. The sample records around 400,000 distinct CDR3 sequences, about 24% being singletons. The sequenced sample consisted of PBMCs or a T cell subset sorted from them (not recorded which). The receptor source for this set is an adult woman who had mild COVID-19 (a few samples of this study predate the infection). Cell type and time point are not known.

V is TRBV4-1 and J is TRBJ2-4, with D tentatively TRBD1 or TRBD2 (5 bases each). Trimming pared 1 base from V and 0 bases from J, leaving 16 bases between. The CDR3 covers 18 residues. Per the germline V gene, CDR1 is MGHRA and CDR2 is YSYEKL. Here the CDR3 reads CASSQVVGTPEAKNIQYF. The DNA for the CDR3 is TGCGCCAGCAGCCAAGTTGTAGGGACGCCAGAAGCCAAAAACATTCAGTACTTC.

Worth noting for this clonotype: At one of its ends the junction is not consistent with the germline gene, which may arise from a read error. The chain employs TRBV12-3 or TRBV12-4 and TRBJ2-7; no clear D gene. The CDR3 extends over 14 amino acids. CDR3 nucleotide sequence: TGTGCAAGCAGTTCCGAATTGAGCTCCTACGAGCAGTACTTC. This encodes CASSSELSSYEQYF.

This clonotype was detected only a few times. This rearrangement joins TRBV19 to TRBJ2-4; 11 nucleotides line up with TRBD1. The V segment lost 5 bases and the J segment 1 base; nucleotides outside the gene matches: 10. Per germline, CDR1 LNHDA and CDR2 SQIVND (reference sequence). The CDR3 spans 18 residues. The DNA for the CDR3 is TGTGCCAGTAGTCCAGGCCCGGGACAGGGGGTTGCCAAAAACATTCAGTACTTC. It codes for CASSPGPGQGVAKNIQYF.

This chain links TRBV6-5 with TRBJ2-2; the match to TRBD2 covers 10 bases. From germline, CDR1 is MNHEY and CDR2 SVGAGI. This CDR3 comprises 14 residues. With 4 bases clipped from V and 6 bases from J, the junction kept 2 bases outside the gene matches. DNA for the CDR3: TGTGCCAGCAGTTTCAGCGGGAGGGCCGGGGAGCTGTTTTTT. Protein product: CASSFSGRAGELFF.

This clonotype was counted many times. The rearrangement links TRBV12-3 or TRBV12-4 to TRBJ2-1, with TRBD2 matching 13 bases. The junction had 5 bases not matched to a gene; V was cut back by 5 bases and J by 7 bases. CDR3 size: 15 residues. The CDR3 DNA is TGTGCCAGCAGTCCTGGACTAGCGGGGGCTAATGAGCAGTTCTTC. Protein product: CASSPGLAGANEQFF.

This chain uses TRBV2 with TRBJ2-1; 9 positions match TRBD1. J gave up 10 bases and V 5 bases, and 12 bases lay outside the gene matches. CDR3 length: 15 amino acids. Germline-derived CDR1 and CDR2 are SNHLY and FYNNEI. The CDR3 here is CASSRGQGGYEEQFF. The CDR3 region has the DNA TGTGCCAGCAGTCGGGGACAGGGAGGGTACGAAGAGCAGTTCTTC.

This clonotype was picked up a small number of times. V gene TRBV18 combines with J gene TRBJ2-3, with 9 positions matching TRBD1. This CDR3 has 16 residues. The V and J ends lost 6 bases and 6 bases, in that order; junction bases with no gene match: 13. Per the germline V gene, CDR1 is KGHSH and CDR2 is LQKENI. CDR3 bases: TGTGCCAGCTCTCCTTTACCCGGGACAGGGAGTGATACGCAGTATTTT. It yields the protein CASSPLPGTGSDTQYF.

The table lists this clonotype with a few counts. This chain uses TRBV5-8 with TRBJ1-2; 7 bases match TRBD1. Germline lookup yields CDR1 SGHTS and CDR2 YDEGEE. V gave up 4 bases and J gave up 8 bases; unmatched junction bases: 8. This CDR3 contains 13 residues. The CDR3 DNA follows: TGTGCCAGCAGCCCTGGACAGGCGCGAGGCTACACCTTC. It yields the protein CASSPGQARGYTF.

This clonotype was found a few times. This chain connects TRBV12-2 to TRBJ2-7; the table assigns TRBD1, which was not confirmed against the DNA. TRBV12-2 is classified as a pseudogene. There are 16 residues in the CDR3. The CDR3 sequence is CASLPSIGSPSYEQYF. DNA of the CDR3: TGTGCAAGTCTCCCGTCAATTGGGTCCCCCTCCTACGAGCAGTACTTC.

In its sample, this clonotype was seen many times. This rearrangement joins TRBV30 to TRBJ2-7; tentative D call: TRBD1 (6 bases). With 2 bases removed from V and 2 bases from J, the gap between germline ends came to 10 bases. CDR3 length: 13 residues. Germline loops: CDR1 GTSNPN, CDR2 SVGIG (reference sequence). CDR3 sequence (DNA): TGTGCCTGGAGTCGAGGGACACCCTACGAGCAGTACTTC. Encoded protein: CAWSRGTPYEQYF.

The genes are TRBV7-9 and TRBJ1-1, with 8 positions matching TRBD1. The length of the CDR3 is 17 residues. Losses at the gene ends were 5 bases for V and 0 bases for J; bases not matched to a gene: 11. The V gene's germline CDR1 is SEHNR and CDR2 FQNEAQ (reference sequence). CDR3 amino acids: CASSPQLGQGLNTEAFF. DNA for the CDR3: TGTGCCAGCAGCCCTCAACTAGGACAGGGCCTGAACACTGAAGCTTTCTTT.

The chain has TRBV7-9 and TRBJ1-6, with D unresolved. This CDR3 contains 15 residues. From germline, CDR1 is SEHNR and CDR2 FQNEAQ (reference sequence). V was pared by 0 bases and J by 7 bases, with 10 bases between. The CDR3 DNA sequence: TGTGCCAGCAGCTTAGCGCTAGGGAGCAATTCACCCCTCCACTTT. Its translation: CASSLALGSNSPLHF.

The V and J genes are TRBV19 and TRBJ2-3; TRBD1 agrees at 9 bases. Germline trimming cut 6 bases from V and 7 bases from J; bases unmatched to any gene: 14. Germline assignment: CDR1 LNHDA and CDR2 SQIVND (reference sequence). The CDR3 runs 16 residues. Here the CDR3 reads CASRGNRGPFRHTQYF. The CDR3 DNA reads TGTGCCAGTAGAGGGAACAGGGGGCCATTCAGGCATACGCAGTATTTT.

This clonotype was found many times. The rearrangement uses TRBV7-9 and TRBJ2-3, with D hard to call. This CDR3 has 12 amino acids. V lost 4 bases to trimming and J lost 2 bases, with 4 bases between them. CDR1 is SEHNR and CDR2 is FQNEAQ in the germline V gene (reference sequence). Here the CDR3 DNA reads TGTGCCAGCAGCTGGGACACAGATACGCAGTATTTT. It is translated as CASSWDTDTQYF. Complete variable domain (other parts from reference TRBV7-9 and TRBJ2-3): DTGVSQNPRHKITKRGQNVTFRCDPISEHNRLYWYRQTLGQGPEFLTYFQNEAQLEKSRLLSDRFSAERPKGSFSTLEIQRTEQGDSAMYLCASSWDTDTQYFGPGTRLTVL.

The chain joins TRBV7-3 to TRBJ1-1; 7 bases line up with TRBD1. The CDR3 loop spans 14 amino acids. In germline, CDR1 is SGHTA, CDR2 FQGTGA. J lost 7 bases, V lost 5 bases, and 10 bases had no gene match. CDR3: CASSTTGRYSEAFF. As DNA, the CDR3 is TGTGCCAGCAGCACGACAGGGAGGTACAGTGAAGCTTTCTTT.

This clonotype was seen a single time. CDR3 in amino acids: CASSVEGFGSPFF. CDR3 nucleotides: TGTGCCAGCAGCGTAGAAGGGTTCGGGAGTCCGTTCTTC. The V and J genes are TRBV9 and TRBJ2-1, with D tentatively TRBD2 (6 bases). The CDR3 is 13 amino acids. V lost 0 bases, J lost 15 bases, and 16 bases lay in between. Germline CDR1 is SGDLS and CDR2 is YYNGEE.

The rearrangement uses TRBV6-5 and TRBJ1-4; D gene uncertain. The germline V gene encodes CDR1 MNHEY and CDR2 SVGAGI. Trimming stripped 7 bases from V and 4 bases from J, with 10 bases between. This CDR3 has 13 amino acids. For the CDR3, the DNA is TGTGCCAGCAAAGGGCCCCTTAATGAAAAACTGTTTTTT. This codes for CASKGPLNEKLFF.

This chain links TRBV20-1 with TRBJ2-5, with no clear D. The CDR3 contains 12 residues. V was cut by 5 bases and J by 1 base, with 8 bases left in between. CDR1 DFQATT and CDR2 SNEGSKA come from the germline V gene (reference sequence). CDR3 loop: CSAQMFQETQYF. CDR3 nucleotide sequence: TGCAGTGCTCAAATGTTCCAAGAGACCCAGTACTTC.

This clonotype occurred a few times. J is TRBJ1-1 and V is TRBV6-1; D not resolved. This CDR3 is 15 amino acids long. The germline CDR1 and CDR2 sequences are MNHNS and SASEGT. CDR3 nucleotide sequence: TGTGCGACGCTTAGGTCCGTCACGGTGAACACTGAAGCTTTCTTT. Amino acids: CATLRSVTVNTEAFF.

The chain uses TRBV7-9 and TRBJ1-1; D is uncertain. The germline CDR1 and CDR2 sequences are SEHNR and FQNEAQ (reference sequence). CDR3 length: 11 residues. V shed 5 bases and J shed 6 bases, with 7 bases lying between them. The CDR3 coding sequence is TGTGCCAGCAGCCGTTCTCCTGAAGCTTTCTTT. As protein: CASSRSPEAFF.

This clonotype was detected once. The V and J genes are TRBV7-9 and TRBJ2-3; either TRBD1 or TRBD2 may supply D (5 bases each). The length of the CDR3 is 15 residues. The germline V gene encodes CDR1 SEHNR and CDR2 FQNEAQ (reference sequence). Trimming removed 5 bases from V and 10 bases from J, with 22 bases in between. Written as DNA, the CDR3 is TGTGCCAGCAGCGCCCGACTACACGGACATCATTCGCAGTATTTT. It translates to CASSARLHGHHSQYF. The variable domain in full, with the rest retrieved from reference TRBV7-9 and TRBJ2-3, is DTGVSQNPRHKITKRGQNVTFRCDPISEHNRLYWYRQTLGQGPEFLTYFQNEAQLEKSRLLSDRFSAERPKGSFSTLEIQRTEQGDSAMYLCASSARLHGHHSQYFGPGTRLTVL.

This clonotype was detected only a few times. The chain recombines TRBV10-2 with TRBJ1-4; 7 bases are a match to TRBD1. This CDR3 spans 14 amino acids. The J segment lost 7 bases and the V segment lost 8 bases, leaving 10 bases of the junction unmatched. Germline V lookup: CDR1 WSHSY, CDR2 SAAADI. CDR3 DNA: TGCGCCAGCGCCAGACAGGGAGGGGCTGAAAAACTGTTTTTT. Residues: CASARQGGAEKLFF.

The chain employs TRBV18 and TRBJ2-1; 9 bases are shared with TRBD1. Germline V gene data show CDR1 as KGHSH and CDR2 as LQKENI. With V trimmed by 2 bases and J by 14 bases, 19 bases remained unmatched. The CDR3 is 17 amino acids. DNA for the CDR3: TGTGCCAGCTCACCATCGGTGGGACAGGGCAGGCCCGGAGATGAGTTCTTC. As protein: CASSPSVGQGRPGDEFF.

The table lists this clonotype with a few counts. V gene TRBV2 combines with J gene TRBJ2-1, with D uncertain. The CDR3 has 13 amino acids. Trimming pared 7 bases from V and 4 bases from J, leaving 11 bases between. CDR1 SNHLY and CDR2 FYNNEI come from the germline V gene. Here the CDR3 DNA reads TGTGCCAGCACAAGGCAGGTTTACAATGAGCAGTTCTTC. Amino acids: CASTRQVYNEQFF.

The gene calls are TRBV5-1 and TRBJ2-2, with D possibly being TRBD1 (6 bases). The CDR3 covers 14 residues. Germline loops: CDR1 SGHRS, CDR2 YFSETQ. V lost 3 bases and J lost 5, with 11 bases in between. CDR3 amino acids: CASSWTEMTGELFF. The CDR3 nucleotides are TGCGCCAGCAGCTGGACAGAGATGACCGGGGAGCTGTTTTTT.

The chain recombines TRBV11-2 with TRBJ2-3, with D possibly matching TRBD2 (5 bases). This CDR3 has 13 amino acids. Germline values: CDR1 SGHAT, CDR2 FQNNGV. Trimming took off 6 bases at V and 4 bases at J, with 11 bases between the two ends. CDR3 in DNA: TGTGCCAGCAGACCGCGGGCTGCAGATACGCAGTATTTT. Protein: CASRPRAADTQYF.

The chain recombines TRBV6-2 or TRBV6-3 with TRBJ1-3; TRBD1 is a possible D gene (6 bases). Trimming removed 4 bases from V and 0 bases from J, with 10 bases in between. Per germline, CDR1 MNHEY and CDR2 SVGEGT. CDR3 length: 15 amino acids. The CDR3 sequence is CASSSWDISGNTIYF. The CDR3 DNA follows: TGTGCCAGCAGTTCCTGGGACATCTCTGGAAACACCATATATTTT.

This clonotype has just a few counts. The chain links TRBV7-9 to TRBJ2-3, with TRBD2 matching over 9 bases. This CDR3 comprises 12 residues. Germline assignment: CDR1 SEHNR and CDR2 FQNEAQ (reference sequence). J lost 9 bases, V lost 8 bases, and 6 bases had no gene match. The CDR3 loop is CASAGGPGTQYF. Written as DNA, the CDR3 is TGTGCCAGCGCGGGGGGGCCGGGAACGCAGTATTTT.